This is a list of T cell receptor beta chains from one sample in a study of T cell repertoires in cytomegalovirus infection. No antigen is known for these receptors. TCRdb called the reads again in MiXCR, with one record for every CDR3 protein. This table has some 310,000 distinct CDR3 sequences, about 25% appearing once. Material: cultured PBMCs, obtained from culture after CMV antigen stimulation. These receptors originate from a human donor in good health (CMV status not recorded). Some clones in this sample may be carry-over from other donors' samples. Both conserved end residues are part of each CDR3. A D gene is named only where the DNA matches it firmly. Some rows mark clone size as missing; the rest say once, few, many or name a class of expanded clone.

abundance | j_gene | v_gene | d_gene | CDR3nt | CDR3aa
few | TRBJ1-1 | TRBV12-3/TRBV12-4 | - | TGTGCCAGCAGTTTAACGGGTCTGGGCACTGAAGCTTTCTTT | CASSLTGLGTEAFF
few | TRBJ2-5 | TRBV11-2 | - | TGTGCCAGCAGCCTTTCAGGATCGTACCAAGAGACCCAGTACTTC | CASSLSGSYQETQYF
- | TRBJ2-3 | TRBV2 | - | TGTGCCAGCAGTGAAGCGCGCGGGCCAGGCACAGATACGCAGTATTTT | CASSEARGPGTDTQYF
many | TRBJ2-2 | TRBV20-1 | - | TGCAGTGCTATTTTAGACGGACGGGATGCCGGGGAGCTGTTTTTT | CSAILDGRDAGELFF
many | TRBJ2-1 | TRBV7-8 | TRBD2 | TGTGCCAGCAGCCCCACTAGCGGGAGGGTGAATGAGCAGTTCTTC | CASSPTSGRVNEQFF
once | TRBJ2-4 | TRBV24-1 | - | TGTGCCACCAGCTCGACAGCCAAAAACATTCAGTACTTC | CATSSTAKNIQYF
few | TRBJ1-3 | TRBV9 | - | TGTGCCAGCAGTTCACTCCAGGGGACTGGAAACACCATATATTTT | CASSSLQGTGNTIYF
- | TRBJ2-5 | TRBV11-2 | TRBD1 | TGTGCCAGCAGCTTAGCGTCAGGGGGTTGGCGAGAGACCCAGTACTTC | CASSLASGGWRETQYF
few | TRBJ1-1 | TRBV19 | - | TGTGCCAGCGGGACGGAAGTTTGGGAAGCTTTCTTT | CASGTEVWEAFF
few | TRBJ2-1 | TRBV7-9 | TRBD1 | TGTGCCAGCAGCCTAACGGACAGGGGGCGCGATGAGCAGTTCTTC | CASSLTDRGRDEQFF
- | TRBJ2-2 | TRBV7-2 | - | TGTGCCAGCAGCAAGAGGGGTACGCGCTGGTACGCGAACACCGGGGAGCTGTTTTTT | CASSKRGTRWYANTGELFF
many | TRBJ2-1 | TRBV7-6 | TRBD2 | TGTGCCAGCAGCTTAGAAGCGGGAGCCCCCCACTCCTACAATGAGCAGTTCTTC | CASSLEAGAPHSYNEQFF
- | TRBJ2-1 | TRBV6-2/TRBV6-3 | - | TGTGCCAGCAGTTCCCGATGGGGTGGTGAGCAGTTCTTC | CASSSRWGGEQFF
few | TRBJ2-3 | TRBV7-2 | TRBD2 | TGTGCCAGCAGCCTCCAACTAGCGGGGAGCACAGATACGCAGTATTTT | CASSLQLAGSTDTQYF
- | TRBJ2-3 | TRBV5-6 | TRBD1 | TGTGCCAGCAGCTTGGCCTTGGGACAGGGAGGAGATACGCAGTATTTT | CASSLALGQGGDTQYF
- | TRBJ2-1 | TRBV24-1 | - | TGTGCCACCAGTGATTTATGGGAGCAGTTCTTC | CATSDLWEQFF
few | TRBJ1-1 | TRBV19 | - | TGTGCCAGTAGTATAGGCCGGGGCAGTACTGAAGCTTTCTTT | CASSIGRGSTEAFF
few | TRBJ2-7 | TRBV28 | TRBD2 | TGTGCCAGCAGTTTGAGTAGCGGGGGATCCTACGAGCAGTACTTC | CASSLSSGGSYEQYF
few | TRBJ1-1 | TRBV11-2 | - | TGTGCCAGCAGCTTAGGCCCGTCGGGAGCTTTCTTT | CASSLGPSGAFF